The 3 T cell receptor beta chains in this list originate from one sample, sequenced in a study of T cell repertoires in cytomegalovirus infection. No cognate antigen is known for these TCRs. Each CDR3 protein gets one entry after TCRdb re-called the reads with MiXCR. The repertoire has 900,000 to 950,000 distinct CDR3 sequences, approximately 30% of them found once; the top ten carry roughly 13%. Sample: cultured CD8+ T cells from PBMCs, taken from culture after CMV antigen stimulation. Source of these receptors: a human donor in good health (CMV status not recorded). Some clones in this sample may be carry-over from other donors' samples.

The chain couples TRBV7-6 to TRBJ1-2; D unresolved. Germline CDR1 reads SGHVS; CDR2 reads FNYEAQ. This CDR3 is built from 10 residues. Trimming took off 3 bases at V and 8 bases at J, with 4 bases between the two ends. The CDR3 DNA is TGTGCCAGCAGCTTTGAGGGCTACACCTTC. This translates into CASSFEGYTF.

This clonotype was counted at least ten times. The rearrangement uses TRBV12-5 and TRBJ2-7, with TRBD2 matching over 11 bases. The V segment lost 3 bases and the J segment 2 bases; nucleotides outside the gene matches: 24. Looked up from germline, CDR1 is LGHNT and CDR2 is FRNRAP. The CDR3 loop spans 22 amino acids. CDR3 bases: TGTGCTAGTGGTTTCTCCCTCGCTAGCGGGGGGCTCGATCCCTTTTTTACCTACGAGCAGTACTTC. It yields the protein CASGFSLASGGLDPFFTYEQYF.

This clonotype was counted a few times. The gene calls are TRBV11-1 and TRBJ2-3; D is uncertain. V shed 5 bases and J shed 2 bases, with 14 bases lying between them. Germline V lookup: CDR1 SGHAT, CDR2 FQDESV (reference sequence). The CDR3 totals 15 residues. The CDR3 DNA reads as TGTGCCAGCAGCAGCCCAGGACGGGTCACAGATACGCAGTATTTT. Protein sequence: CASSSPGRVTDTQYF.